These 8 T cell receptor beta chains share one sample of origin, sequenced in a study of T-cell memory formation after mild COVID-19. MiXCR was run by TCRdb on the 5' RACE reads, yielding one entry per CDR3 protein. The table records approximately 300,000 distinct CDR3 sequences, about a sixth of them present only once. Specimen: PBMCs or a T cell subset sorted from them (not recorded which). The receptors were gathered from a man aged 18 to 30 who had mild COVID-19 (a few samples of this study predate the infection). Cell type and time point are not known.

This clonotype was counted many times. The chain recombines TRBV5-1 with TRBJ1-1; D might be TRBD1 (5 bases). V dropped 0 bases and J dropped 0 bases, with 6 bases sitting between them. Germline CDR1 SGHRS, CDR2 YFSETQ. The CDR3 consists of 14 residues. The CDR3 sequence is CASSLGGVNTEAFF. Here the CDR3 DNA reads TGCGCCAGCAGCTTGGGAGGGGTGAACACTGAAGCTTTCTTT.

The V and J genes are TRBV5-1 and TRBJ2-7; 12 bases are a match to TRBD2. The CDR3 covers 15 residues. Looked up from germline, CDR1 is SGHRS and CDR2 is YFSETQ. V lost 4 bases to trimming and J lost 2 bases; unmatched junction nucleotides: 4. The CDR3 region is CASSPRTSGAYEQYF. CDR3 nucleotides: TGCGCCAGCAGCCCGAGGACTAGCGGGGCCTACGAGCAGTACTTC.

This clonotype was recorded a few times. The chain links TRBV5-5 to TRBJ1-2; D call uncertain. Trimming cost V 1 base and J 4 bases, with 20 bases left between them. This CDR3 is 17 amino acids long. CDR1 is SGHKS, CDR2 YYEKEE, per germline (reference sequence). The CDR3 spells CASSLSQRIGGAYGYTF. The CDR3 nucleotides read TGTGCCAGCAGCTTGAGTCAGAGGATCGGCGGAGCCTATGGCTACACCTTC.

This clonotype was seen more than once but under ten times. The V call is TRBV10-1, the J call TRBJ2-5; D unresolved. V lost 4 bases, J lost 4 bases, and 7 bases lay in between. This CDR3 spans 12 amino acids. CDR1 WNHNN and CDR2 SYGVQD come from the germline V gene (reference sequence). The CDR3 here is CASSGSGETQYF. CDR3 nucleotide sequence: TGCGCCAGCAGTGGGTCGGGAGAGACCCAGTACTTC.

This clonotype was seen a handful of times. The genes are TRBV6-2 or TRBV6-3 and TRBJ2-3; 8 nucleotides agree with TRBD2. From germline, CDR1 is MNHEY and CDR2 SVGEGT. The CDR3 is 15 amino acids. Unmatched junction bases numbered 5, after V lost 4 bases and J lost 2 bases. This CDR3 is CASSLRGAFTDTQYF. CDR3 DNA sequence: TGTGCCAGCAGTTTGCGGGGGGCCTTCACAGATACGCAGTATTTT.

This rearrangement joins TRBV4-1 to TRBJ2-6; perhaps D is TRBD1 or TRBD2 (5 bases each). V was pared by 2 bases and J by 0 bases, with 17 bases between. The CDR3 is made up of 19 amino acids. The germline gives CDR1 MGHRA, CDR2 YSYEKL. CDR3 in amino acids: CASSQMPGPGFSGANVLTF. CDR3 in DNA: TGCGCCAGCAGCCAAATGCCGGGACCCGGGTTCTCTGGGGCCAACGTCCTGACTTTC.

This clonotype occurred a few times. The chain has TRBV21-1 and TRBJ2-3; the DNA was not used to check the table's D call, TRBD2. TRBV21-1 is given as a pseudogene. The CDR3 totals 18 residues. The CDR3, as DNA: TGTGCCAGCAGCAAAGCAACTAGCGGGGGACCTAGCACAGATACGCAGTATTTT. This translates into CASSKATSGGPSTDTQYF.

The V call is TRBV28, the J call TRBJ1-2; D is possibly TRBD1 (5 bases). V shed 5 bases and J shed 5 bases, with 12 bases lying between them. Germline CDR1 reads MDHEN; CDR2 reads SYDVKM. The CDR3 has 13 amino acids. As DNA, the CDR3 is TGTGCCAGCAGTGACACGGGACCTTATGGCTACACCTTC. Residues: CASSDTGPYGYTF.